This entry describes one T cell receptor beta chain. The antigen this receptor binds is unknown. No base quality information exists; no much larger clone differs at one position. The junction shows trimming of 3 bases on V and 3 bases on J, and the gene matches do not reach 10 bases of it. The germline V gene (reference sequence) yields LNHNV for CDR1 and YYDKDF for CDR2. The CDR3 measures 16 amino acids from cysteine to phenylalanine. Just CDR3 DNA is preserved here, 48 bases in frame from base 1. This specimen belongs to a study of cytomegalovirus exposure and HLA in healthy donors (dated by TCRdb to between 2016 and 2019). At the level of the whole study: An earlier analysis of 587 of the donors reported 276 Gb of sequence data and some 120 million unique TCR beta sequences from 150 million to 200 million T cells. Besides the first cohort of roughly 640 subjects, a separate validation cohort made up of 95 to 150 different subjects was used. Every discovery cohort repertoire had been produced on one sequencing platform. About 300 gigabases of sequencing data and roughly 80 million unique TCR sequences made up an early release that covered several hundred HLA-typed donors. The study used immunosequencing to profile the T cell repertoires of around 600 subjects and linked those repertoires to cytomegalovirus serostatus. Four to six DR-DQ haplotypes were handled as single units for association and clustering, since linkage in the cohort was strong. A later genetic analysis took genome-wide SNP genotypes for about 55% of the 666 donors and used that subset as a discovery cohort. The study aimed to test whether signatures of past pathogen exposure could be identified by cataloging public T cell receptors. To study patterns of TCR occurrence, a later analysis re-analyzed previously published TCR beta repertoires from around 670 donors and added high-resolution HLA genotyping. HLA typing covered class I and class II loci at four-digit resolution. Rather than using new phenotypic data, the later analysis identified candidate immune exposures from TCR beta sequences and from how often those sequences occurred across donors. High-throughput TCR immunosequencing, statistical association of individual TCRs with disease status, and machine learning were combined to predict cytomegalovirus infection status. Donor age, sex, ethnicity and CMV serostatus were compiled alongside the repertoire data. An earlier analysis of approximately 500 of the donors applied high-throughput TCR beta sequencing to assess whether each TCR beta V gene segment acted as functional or pseudogenic. Typing coverage varied by locus: about 620-630 donors for A, B, C, DRB1 and DQB1; approximately 520 for DQA1; about 600 for DPA1; roughly 450 for DPB1. Of the roughly 390 genotyped donors, roughly 85% fell in the genetic ancestry cluster associated with self-reported Caucasian donors. Across some 400 genotyped donors of the cohort, an average of approximately 240,000 unique TCR beta nucleotide sequences per donor were sequenced, and roughly 20% of those sequences were non-productive.

Libraries came from the immunoSEQ multiplex PCR assay. The multiplex PCR relied on a mix of 60 forward primers for TCR Vbeta segments and 13 reverse primers for TCR Jbeta segments. Amplification of the CDR3 region of rearranged TCR beta genes was performed with a multiplex PCR assay on genomic DNA. On the Illumina HiSeq System, the amplified TCR beta libraries were sequenced as 87-base-pair reads. Per the original workflow: A later analysis counted about 76 million unique TCR beta chains across the 690 or so repertoires, and approximately 11 million of these chains were shared by at least two donors. To remove PCR and sequencing errors, raw reads were error-corrected and collapsed into unique sequences using a nearest-neighbor algorithm that merged closely related sequences. V, D and J gene segments were assigned by aligning CDR3 sequences to IMGT reference sequences. For a sequence to be retained, at least a six-nucleotide match to both a V gene segment and a J gene segment was required. A rearrangement was called productive if the CDR3 had no stop codons and remained in frame with V and J, and every other rearrangement was called non-productive. Following IMGT convention, CDR3 was defined as the stretch from the second conserved V-encoded cysteine to the conserved J-encoded phenylalanine. The earlier analysis of 500 to 750 of the donors excluded any sequence lacking an unambiguous match to a single V gene segment. An earlier analysis of fewer than 650 of the donors classified V segments as functional when productive rearrangements were above 56.7% and as segregating when the standard deviation between donors was above 5%. A statistical classification framework was built to diagnose cytomegalovirus status from the catalog of TCR beta chain sequences. In a later analysis, V and J genes were assigned by comparing TCR nucleotide sequences against IMGT/GENE-DB human TR gene sequences. A later analysis assigned CDR3 sequences and most-parsimonious VDJ recombination scenarios with the TCRdist pipeline. In a later analysis, each TCR beta chain was defined by its CDR3 amino acid sequence together with its V-gene family, and reads lacking a unique V-gene family were excluded. In a later analysis, fewer than 650 highly shared, low-generation-probability nucleotide sequences were removed to address suspected cross-contamination and a sequencing artifact. In a later analysis, a clonal expansion index was calculated for each public chain from normalized within-repertoire ranks of inferred template counts. Generation probabilities in a later analysis came from a VDJ recombination model fitted to out-of-frame rearrangements, and those results were checked against IGoR. In a later analysis, TCR-TCR, TCR-HLA and TCR-CMV co-occurrence was scored with hypergeometric tests, and a repertoire-size bias correction was applied to TCR pairs. In a later analysis, false discovery rates were estimated by permuting HLA or CMV assignments 20 times. In a later analysis, co-occurring TCRs were grouped using DBSCAN, and TCRdist sequence similarity was added for clustering within HLA-allele-positive subsets. Repertoires with fewer than 30,000 or more than 120,000 public chains were left out of co-occurrence clustering, as were roughly five repertoires with anomalous nucleotide sharing. As stored in TCRdb, this immuneACCESS dataset retains in-frame rearrangements with V and J assigned. A fraction of the clones does not appear; measured against another copy, unresolved V genes explain less than half of the discrepancy, and the remainder lacks a known reason. For V, J and clone size, that table is used; D and trimming come from the DNA. A total of about 110,000 clones appear in this sample, around 79% of them only once. The top ten clonotypes cover 2.5% to 3.5% of the sample.

In total, roughly 670 healthy bone marrow donors made up the cohort. All cohort members were sampled while nominally healthy, although unrecorded immune exposures were likely present. The donor was CMV seronegative and belonged to the group of 320 or so seronegative cohort members. Each donor provided a peripheral blood sample, and peripheral blood mononuclear cells were used for TCR beta sequencing. The Qiagen DNeasy Blood Extraction Kit was used to extract genomic DNA from the blood cell samples. On the study overall, not on this receptor specifically: A few of the identified cytomegalovirus-associated TCR beta chains were confirmed in vitro to be specific for cytomegalovirus antigens. The study gave a list of more than 150 TCR beta chains associated with cytomegalovirus. Compared with equally common non-associated chains, HLA-associated TCR beta chains in a later analysis were more clonally expanded and had lower generation probabilities. Because counts were too low, roughly 17 rarely observed V segments, including chromosome 9 orphons, were left out of the earlier analysis of roughly 600 of the donors. While some public TCRs were present in many individuals, most TCR sequences turned up only very rarely across donors. A later analysis found that TCR association rates varied across HLA loci, with DRB1 alleles showing the most associated TCRs and HLA-C alleles the fewest. The authors suggested that the approach could potentially be extended to other disease states and immunological phenotypes. Compared with the roughly 600-donor mean, donors in an Asian-associated ancestry cluster had fewer N-insertions in productive TCRs, according to a later genetic analysis. According to a later analysis, parvovirus B19, influenza, CMV and Epstein-Barr virus appeared linked to several top co-occurrence clusters. A later genetic analysis associated a missense DCLRE1C variant with V-gene and J-gene trimming of TCR beta chains, and an independent cohort replicated the association. In a later analysis, most CMV-associated TCR beta chains were found to appear HLA-restricted, with HLA associations seemingly driven largely by CMV exposure. The presence/absence analyses assumed that sequencing depth was roughly uniform across donors, and that assumption may not be true. A further reported finding was that TCR beta sequences accurately predicted the HLA-A and HLA-B alleles for most subjects in the first cohort. For the cohort, immune exposure information was limited to CMV serostatus. At a false discovery rate of 0.05, a later analysis linked 15,000 to 20,000 TCR beta sequences to specific HLA alleles. Broadly in line with IMGT annotations, most TCR beta V segments showed up in productive rearrangements about 87% or about 30% of the time in an earlier analysis of about 500 of the donors. The classifier was reported to diagnose cytomegalovirus status with high specificity and sensitivity in both the original and validation cohorts. The 87-base-pair reads could not distinguish some IMGT-functional V segments, including TRBV6-2 and TRBV6-3, so those segments were excluded. When HLA alleles, especially DR and DQ, strongly co-occurred, TCR associations were difficult to assign to individual alleles. Because HLA typing was unavailable for some donors at each locus, only the typed subset was used in association tests. This cohort had only TCR beta chains sequenced, and the lack of alpha or paired-chain data limited which features could be detected. Linkage disequilibrium might explain the correlated functional status among segregating V segments, but an unknown experimental factor could not be ruled out. A cluster of highly shared sequence variants was judged likely to represent a technical artifact of the sequencing pipeline.

The chain joins TRBV15 to TRBJ2-7, and TRBD2 aligns with 8 junction nucleotides. The TCR was taken from a woman in her thirties or forties in good health and CMV-seronegative. Sequencing input: PBMCs. The DNA sequence is as follows: TGTGCCACCAGCAGGCCGAGCGGGGGTCTACTCTACGAGCAGTACTTC. Its protein product is CATSRPSGGLLYEQYF. Extended through the reference TRBV15 and TRBJ2-7 proteins, this CDR3 yields the full variable domain: DAMVIQNPRYQVTQFGKPVTLSCSQTLNHNVMYWYQQKSSQAPKLLFHYYDKDFNNEADTPDNFQSRRPNTSFCFLDIRSPGLGDTAMYLCATSRPSGGLLYEQYFGPGTRLTVT.